The 25 T cell receptor beta chains below were found in one sample sequenced in a study of blood T cell repertoires in COVID-19. TCRdb's table, derived via immunoSEQ multiplex PCR, lists solely in-frame clones and lacks some. This table holds 100,000 to 150,000 clones, over 75% found once. Sequencing was performed on peripheral blood. The receptors shown here come from a man in his sixties or seventies with active COVID-19.

The chain joins TRBV7-2 to TRBJ2-1; perhaps TRBD1 as D (6 bases). The CDR3 loop spans 14 amino acids. Trimming stripped 3 bases from V and 3 bases from J, with 9 bases between. Germline CDR1 reads SGHTA; CDR2 reads FQGNSA. This chain's CDR3 is CASSFPDSYNEQFF. For the CDR3, the DNA is TGTGCCAGCAGCTTCCCGGACAGCTACAATGAGCAGTTCTTC.

The rearrangement links TRBV5-1 to TRBJ2-1, with 9 bases identical to TRBD2. Unmatched junction bases numbered 11, after V lost 3 bases and J lost 7 bases. The CDR3 consists of 16 residues. Germline V CDR1 and CDR2: SGHRS, YFSETQ. The CDR3 region has the DNA TGCGCCAGCAGCTCAACCCCCCCGGGACTAGCAAATGAGCAGTTCTTC. It specifies CASSSTPPGLANEQFF. The entire variable domain, with the rest obtained from reference TRBV5-1 and TRBJ2-1, is as follows: KAGVTQTPRYLIKTRGQQVTLSCSPISGHRSVSWYQQTPGQGLQFLFEYFSETQRNKGNFPGRFSGRQFSNSRSEMNVSTLELGDSALYLCASSSTPPGLANEQFFGPGTRLTVL.

V and J are TRBV28 and TRBJ2-3, with a weak D call TRBD2 (6 bases). Germline lookup yields CDR1 MDHEN and CDR2 SYDVKM. V lost 7 bases, J lost 4 bases, and 18 bases lay in between. CDR3 length equals 15 residues. The CDR3 sequence is CASTPGEGLSDTQYF. Written as DNA, the CDR3 is TGTGCCAGCACCCCGGGAGAGGGGTTGTCAGATACGCAGTATTTT. Using reference TRBV28 and TRBJ2-3 for the parts outside the CDR3, the full variable domain is DVKVTQSSRYLVKRTGEKVFLECVQDMDHENMFWYRQDPGLGLRLIYFSYDVKMKEKGDIPEGYSVSREKKERFSLILESASTNQTSMYLCASTPGEGLSDTQYFGPGTRLTVL.

This clone was detected once. The CDR3 region has the DNA TGTGCCAGCAGTACTTACAGGGGAAACACTGAAGCTTTCTTT. It translates to CASSTYRGNTEAFF. V is TRBV2 and J is TRBJ1-1; the match to TRBD1 covers 7 bases. This CDR3 has 14 amino acids. Germline assignment: CDR1 SNHLY and CDR2 FYNNEI. V trimming: 5 bases; J trimming: 2 bases; junction bases outside the gene matches: 5.

The chain uses TRBV6-2 or TRBV6-3 and TRBJ2-5, with 7 bases lining up with TRBD2. This CDR3 has 16 amino acids. Germline loops: CDR1 MNHEY, CDR2 SVGEGT. V shed 5 bases and J 0 bases; nucleotides not matched to a gene: 9. The CDR3 DNA reads as TGTGCCAGCAGTAGCCTACTAGCGCCGCACCAAGAGACCCAGTACTTC. Translated: CASSSLLAPHQETQYF.

This clone has a handful of counts. This sequence joins TRBV5-1 and TRBJ1-1; a possible D gene is TRBD1 (6 bases). CDR3 length: 15 amino acids. Germline CDR1 SGHRS, CDR2 YFSETQ. The germline V and J ends were trimmed by 5 bases and 6 bases, with 20 bases remaining between them. The CDR3 region is CASRHPGLGASEAFF. CDR3 coding DNA: TGCGCCAGCAGACACCCAGGGCTGGGGGCCTCTGAAGCTTTCTTT.

This chain uses TRBV3-1 (or the pseudogene TRBV3-2) with TRBJ2-5, with D hard to call. Germline CDR1 reads LGHDT; CDR2 reads YNNKEL (reference sequence). This CDR3 is built from 13 residues. V was cut by 1 base and J by 4 bases, with 7 bases left in between. The CDR3 region is CASSQVVGETQYF. The CDR3 DNA reads as TGTGCCAGCAGCCAAGTGGTCGGAGAGACCCAGTACTTC.

The V gene is TRBV18, the J gene TRBJ1-5; D possibly corresponds to TRBD1 (6 bases). CDR1 and CDR2 from the germline V gene are KGHSH and LQKENI. Trimming removed 1 base at V and 5 bases at J, with 12 bases between. This CDR3 region has 15 residues. As DNA, the CDR3 is TGTGCCAGCTCACCACTCCCTGGGGGCGATCAGCCCCAGCATTTT. This encodes CASSPLPGGDQPQHF. Based on the CDR3 plus reference TRBV18 and TRBJ1-5, the full variable domain is NAGVMQNPRHLVRRRGQEARLRCSPMKGHSHVYWYRQLPEEGLKFMVYLQKENIIDESGMPKERFSAEFPKEGPSILRIQQVVRGDSAAYFCASSPLPGGDQPQHFGDGTRLSIL.

The chain links TRBV3-1 (or the pseudogene TRBV3-2) to TRBJ2-3; 8 bases are a match to TRBD1. The CDR3 spans 13 residues. Germline CDR1 and CDR2: LGHDT and YNNKEL (reference sequence). V lost 6 bases, J lost 6 bases, and 5 bases stayed unmatched. The CDR3 sequence: CASRDDRGDTQYF. CDR3 bases: TGTGCCAGCAGGGACGACAGGGGCGATACGCAGTATTTT.

The gene calls are TRBV7-9 and TRBJ2-7; 11 nucleotides match TRBD2. Germline V gene sequence: CDR1 SEHNR, CDR2 FQNEAQ (reference sequence). The junction had 4 bases not matched to a gene; V was cut back by 4 bases and J by 2 bases. The CDR3 runs to 15 residues. The CDR3 coding sequence is TGTGCCAGCAGCTCCGGGACTAGCGGCCCCTACGAGCAGTACTTC. Encoded protein: CASSSGTSGPYEQYF. The complete variable domain, with remaining parts taken from reference TRBV7-9 and TRBJ2-7, reads DTGVSQNPRHKITKRGQNVTFRCDPISEHNRLYWYRQTLGQGPEFLTYFQNEAQLEKSRLLSDRFSAERPKGSFSTLEIQRTEQGDSAMYLCASSSGTSGPYEQYFGPGTRLTVT.

The chain employs TRBV5-1 and TRBJ2-7; maybe TRBD1 (6 bases). Trimming removed 3 bases from V and 0 bases from J, with 13 bases in between. This CDR3 is 15 amino acids long. Germline V gene lookup returns CDR1 SGHRS and CDR2 YFSETQ. The CDR3 DNA is TGCGCCAGCAGCTCCCGGGACAAGAGCTCCTACGAGCAGTACTTC. Translated, it gives CASSSRDKSSYEQYF.

This clone was counted once. The chain has TRBV7-2 and TRBJ1-1; 7 bases map to TRBD1. Per the germline V gene, CDR1 is SGHTA and CDR2 is FQGNSA. The length of the CDR3 is 13 residues. With 2 bases clipped from V and 11 bases from J, the junction kept 8 bases outside the gene matches. The CDR3 reads CASSLIVTGLAFF. The CDR3 DNA sequence: TGTGCCAGCAGCTTAATCGTGACAGGGCTGGCTTTCTTT.

The V call is TRBV4-1, the J call TRBJ1-2, with D uncertain. CDR1 and CDR2 (germline): MGHRA, YSYEKL. This CDR3 has 16 residues. The germline V and J ends were trimmed by 0 bases and 0 bases, with 11 bases remaining between them. The CDR3 region is CASSQERRAANYGYTF. The CDR3 DNA sequence: TGCGCCAGCAGCCAAGAACGGCGGGCGGCTAACTATGGCTACACCTTC.

V gene TRBV29-1 combines with J gene TRBJ1-3; D is unclear. Germline CDR1 is SQVTM and CDR2 is ANQGSEA. The CDR3 contains 12 residues. The ends were cut back, 3 bases at V and 4 bases at J, with 7 bases in the middle. CDR3 coding DNA: TGCAGCGTTGAGGTGGCAGGAAACACCATATATTTT. Its protein is CSVEVAGNTIYF.

This clone was picked up a small number of times. This chain connects TRBV9 to TRBJ1-3; D not resolved. The germline gives CDR1 SGDLS, CDR2 YYNGEE. The CDR3 is 14 residues long. Between the trimmed V and J ends, which lost 4 bases and 0 bases, there was a span of 8 bases. CDR3 residues: CASSPEGSGNTIYF. The CDR3 DNA reads TGTGCCAGCAGCCCGGAGGGCTCTGGAAACACCATATATTTT.

This clone was recorded a few times. This chain joins TRBV5-6 and TRBJ1-6; TRBD1 might be the D (5 bases). Trimming removed 0 bases at V and 0 bases at J, with 7 bases between. The CDR3 length is 16 residues. Germline lookup yields CDR1 SGHDT and CDR2 YYEEEE. CDR3 sequence (DNA): TGTGCCAGCAGCTTGGGAACAGGCTCCTATAATTCACCCCTCCACTTT. Its protein is CASSLGTGSYNSPLHF.

The chain links TRBV2 to TRBJ1-2; no definite D call. CDR1 and CDR2 from the germline V gene are SNHLY and FYNNEI. CDR3 length equals 13 residues. Trimming removed 9 bases at V and 0 bases at J, with 11 bases between. The CDR3 spells CASDTGTNYGYTF. The CDR3 DNA follows: TGTGCCAGTGACACCGGTACTAACTATGGCTACACCTTC.

This clone was seen a handful of times. The rearrangement joins TRBV11-2 to TRBJ1-5; D may be TRBD1 (5 bases). This CDR3 is built from 14 residues. With 3 bases removed from V and 0 bases from J, the gap between germline ends came to 6 bases. Per germline, CDR1 SGHAT and CDR2 FQNNGV. CDR3 sequence: CASSLTDSNQPQHF. DNA for the CDR3: TGTGCCAGCAGCTTGACAGATAGCAATCAGCCCCAGCATTTT. Complete variable domain (other parts from reference TRBV11-2 and TRBJ1-5): EAGVAQSPRYKIIEKRQSVAFWCNPISGHATLYWYQQILGQGPKLLIQFQNNGVVDDSQLPKDRFSAERLKGVDSTLKIQPAKLEDSAVYLCASSLTDSNQPQHFGDGTRLSIL.

The rearrangement joins TRBV2 to TRBJ2-1, with a tentative D call TRBD2 (5 bases). CDR1 is SNHLY and CDR2 is FYNNEI in the germline V gene. Trimming stripped 7 bases from V and 9 bases from J, with 19 bases between. This CDR3 contains 14 residues. CDR3 amino acids: CASTGWDSDGEQFF. CDR3 DNA: TGTGCCAGCACGGGTTGGGATAGCGACGGTGAGCAGTTCTTC.

The rearrangement joins TRBV7-3 to TRBJ2-3, with D hard to call. V was cut by 10 bases and J by 2 bases, with 4 bases left in between. CDR3 length: 10 amino acids. Germline CDR1 is SGHTA and CDR2 is FQGTGA. In nucleotides, the CDR3 is TGTGCCATCCACACAGATACGCAGTATTTT. Its protein is CAIHTDTQYF.

This chain joins TRBV19 and TRBJ2-1, with D perhaps TRBD2 (6 bases). With 5 bases removed from V and 0 bases from J, the gap between germline ends came to 14 bases. Germline lookup yields CDR1 LNHDA and CDR2 SQIVND (reference sequence). The CDR3 totals 16 residues. CDR3 amino acids: CASSLSSALSYNEQFF. The CDR3 DNA reads TGTGCCAGTAGTCTCTCTAGCGCACTCTCCTACAATGAGCAGTTCTTC.

This clone appeared once. V is TRBV7-3 and J is TRBJ2-1, with 7 bases aligning to TRBD2. The CDR3 is made up of 12 amino acids. Germline V gene sequence: CDR1 SGHTA, CDR2 FQGTGA. V lost 3 bases to trimming and J lost 10 bases; unmatched junction nucleotides: 3. The CDR3 sequence is CASSFLAGEQFF. DNA for the CDR3: TGTGCCAGCAGCTTCTTAGCGGGCGAGCAGTTCTTC.

The rearrangement links TRBV7-8 to TRBJ2-2; tentatively, D is TRBD1 (6 bases). V was clipped by 6 bases and J by 5 bases, with 13 bases between them. Germline CDR1 is SGHVS and CDR2 is FQNEAQ. The CDR3 consists of 14 residues. CDR3 amino acids: CASRTQGGTGELFF. The CDR3 coding sequence is TGTGCCAGCAGAACACAAGGGGGAACCGGGGAGCTGTTTTTT. The whole variable domain, remainder taken from reference TRBV7-8 and TRBJ2-2, is GAGVSQSPRYKVAKRGQDVALRCDPISGHVSLFWYQQALGQGPEFLTYFQNEAQLDKSGLPSDRFFAERPEGSVSTLKIQRTQQEDSAVYLCASRTQGGTGELFFGEGSRLTVL.

A few counts support this clone. The CDR3: CASSPGGSNQPQHF. CDR3 coding DNA: TGTGCCAGCAGTCCGGGAGGGAGCAATCAGCCCCAGCATTTT. V and J are TRBV28 and TRBJ1-5, with D hard to call. This CDR3 has 14 amino acids. Trimming shortened V by 5 bases and J by 1 base, and 9 bases separated the two germline ends. CDR1 is MDHEN, CDR2 SYDVKM, per germline.

This chain uses TRBV27 with TRBJ1-5; 8 bases map to TRBD1. CDR1 and CDR2 from the germline V gene are MNHEY and SMNVEV (reference sequence). The CDR3 sequence is 15 residues long. The trim removed 6 bases at V and 3 bases at J, leaving 7 bases unmatched. The CDR3 coding sequence is TGTGCCAGCAGAGGACAGGGCGGCATCAATCAGCCCCAGCATTTT. Translated, it gives CASRGQGGINQPQHF.